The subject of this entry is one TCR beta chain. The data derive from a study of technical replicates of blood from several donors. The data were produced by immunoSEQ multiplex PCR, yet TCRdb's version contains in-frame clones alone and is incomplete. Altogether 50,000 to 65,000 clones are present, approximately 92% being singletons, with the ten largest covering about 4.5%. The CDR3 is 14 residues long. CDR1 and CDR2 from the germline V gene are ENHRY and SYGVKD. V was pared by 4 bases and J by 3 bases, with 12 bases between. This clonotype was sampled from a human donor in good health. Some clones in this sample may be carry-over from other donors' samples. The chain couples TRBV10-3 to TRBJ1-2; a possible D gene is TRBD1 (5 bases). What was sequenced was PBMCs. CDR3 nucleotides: TGTGCCATCAGTGTCGGGGGTGGGGACTATGGCTACACCTTC. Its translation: CAISVGGGDYGYTF.